The rows below give T cell receptor beta chains drawn from one sample of a study of shared clonotypes between healthy human individuals. Produced via immunoSEQ multiplex PCR; TCRdb's table is partial and in-frame only. The sample yields some 2,000,000 clones, roughly 96% seen once. Sequenced sample: naive CD4+ T cells sorted from blood. These receptors were taken from a man in his late teens or twenties in good health. Both conserved end residues are part of each CDR3. The D gene is left open where the match is weak. Clone size is shown for a subset of rows, as once, few, many or a class of expanded clone.

j_call: TRBJ2-3
cdr3_length: 15
d_call: .
clone_size: .
v_call: TRBV19
cdr3_aa: CASSMGRFSTDTQYF
cdr3_nt: TGTGCCAGTAGTATGGGCCGATTCAGCACAGATACGCAGTATTTT

j_call: TRBJ1-6
cdr3_length: 15
d_call: TRBD1
clone_size: .
v_call: TRBV7-9
cdr3_aa: CASSLGGRGNSPLHF
cdr3_nt: TGTGCCAGCAGCTTAGGCGGCAGGGGGAATTCACCCCTCCACTTT

j_call: TRBJ1-1
cdr3_length: 15
d_call: .
clone_size: .
v_call: TRBV11-2
cdr3_aa: CASSSFRVMNTEAFF
cdr3_nt: TGTGCCAGCAGCTCTTTCAGGGTCATGAACACTGAAGCTTTCTTT

j_call: TRBJ2-3
cdr3_length: 12
d_call: TRBD1
clone_size: once
v_call: TRBV30
cdr3_aa: CAWEQGTATQYF
cdr3_nt: TGTGCCTGGGAGCAAGGGACAGCTACGCAGTATTTT

j_call: TRBJ2-7
cdr3_length: 12
d_call: .
clone_size: .
v_call: TRBV19
cdr3_aa: CASTGSGHEQYF
cdr3_nt: TGTGCCAGTACGGGTTCGGGTCACGAGCAGTACTTC

j_call: TRBJ1-5
cdr3_length: 15
d_call: .
clone_size: .
v_call: TRBV4-3
cdr3_aa: CASSQDVGIGQPQHF
cdr3_nt: TGCGCCAGCAGCCAAGATGTGGGTATAGGTCAGCCCCAGCATTTT

j_call: TRBJ2-1
cdr3_length: 18
d_call: TRBD2
clone_size: many
v_call: TRBV4-3
cdr3_aa: CASSQDLGLAGSYNEQFF
cdr3_nt: TGCGCCAGCAGCCAGGACCTGGGACTAGCGGGCTCCTACAATGAGCAGTTCTTC

j_call: TRBJ1-2
cdr3_length: 15
d_call: .
clone_size: .
v_call: TRBV6-5
cdr3_aa: CASSYSVPVIYGYTF
cdr3_nt: TGTGCCAGCAGTTACTCGGTTCCGGTGATCTATGGCTACACCTTC

j_call: TRBJ1-5
cdr3_length: 15
d_call: TRBD1
clone_size: few
v_call: TRBV19
cdr3_aa: CASKGQDRLSEPQHF
cdr3_nt: TGTGCCAGTAAAGGTCAGGACAGGTTATCAGAGCCCCAGCATTTT

j_call: TRBJ2-2
cdr3_length: 17
d_call: TRBD1
clone_size: .
v_call: TRBV6-1
cdr3_aa: CASSEAAGGLNTGELFF
cdr3_nt: TGTGCCAGCAGTGAAGCGGCAGGGGGCTTGAACACCGGGGAGCTGTTTTTT

j_call: TRBJ1-2
cdr3_length: 16
d_call: .
clone_size: .
v_call: TRBV6-5
cdr3_aa: CASSYSRGAGNYGYTF
cdr3_nt: TGTGCCAGCAGTTACTCGAGAGGGGCGGGTAACTATGGCTACACCTTC

j_call: TRBJ2-5
cdr3_length: 14
d_call: .
clone_size: .
v_call: TRBV1
cdr3_aa: CTSSQDRQGETQYF
cdr3_nt: TGCACCAGCAGCCAAGATCGACAGGGGGAGACCCAGTACTTC

j_call: TRBJ1-6
cdr3_length: 14
d_call: .
clone_size: .
v_call: TRBV5-1
cdr3_aa: CASSFSGGDSPLHF
cdr3_nt: TGCGCCAGCAGCTTCTCGGGAGGAGATTCACCCCTCCACTTT

j_call: TRBJ1-6
cdr3_length: 16
d_call: .
clone_size: .
v_call: TRBV5-5
cdr3_aa: CASSLRFLLGDSPLHF
cdr3_nt: TGTGCCAGCAGCTTGCGATTCCTACTCGGGGATTCACCCCTCCACTTT

j_call: TRBJ1-5
cdr3_length: 16
d_call: .
clone_size: .
v_call: TRBV7-8
cdr3_aa: CASSSLSGYSNQPQHF
cdr3_nt: TGTGCCAGCAGCTCTCTTAGTGGGTATAGCAATCAGCCCCAGCATTTT

j_call: TRBJ2-7
cdr3_length: 15
d_call: .
clone_size: once
v_call: TRBV5-1
cdr3_aa: CASSLVGASSYEQYF
cdr3_nt: TGCGCCAGCAGCTTGGTAGGGGCCAGCTCCTACGAGCAGTACTTC

j_call: TRBJ1-1
cdr3_length: 14
d_call: .
clone_size: once
v_call: TRBV5-1
cdr3_aa: CASSLVGGYTEAFF
cdr3_nt: TGCGCCAGCAGCTTGGTAGGGGGTTACACTGAAGCTTTCTTT

j_call: TRBJ2-7
cdr3_length: 12
d_call: TRBD1
clone_size: .
v_call: TRBV2
cdr3_aa: CASRDRGYEQYF
cdr3_nt: TGTGCCAGCCGGGACAGGGGTTACGAGCAGTACTTC

j_call: TRBJ2-1
cdr3_length: 15
d_call: TRBD2
clone_size: once
v_call: TRBV5-1
cdr3_aa: CASSLRAGVRNEQFF
cdr3_nt: TGCGCCAGCAGCTTGCGAGCGGGAGTGAGGAATGAGCAGTTCTTC

j_call: TRBJ1-2
cdr3_length: 15
d_call: .
clone_size: .
v_call: TRBV25-1
cdr3_aa: CASSESTGLNYGYTF
cdr3_nt: TGTGCCAGCAGTGAATCTACAGGACTTAACTATGGCTACACCTTC

j_call: TRBJ2-5
cdr3_length: 14
d_call: .
clone_size: .
v_call: TRBV5-1
cdr3_aa: CASSLNGQGETQYF
cdr3_nt: TGCGCCAGCAGCTTGAATGGGCAGGGGGAGACCCAGTACTTC

j_call: TRBJ2-7
cdr3_length: 11
d_call: .
clone_size: .
v_call: TRBV12-5
cdr3_aa: CASGLRGVSHF
cdr3_nt: TGTGCTAGTGGTTTGAGAGGCGTAAGCCACTTC

j_call: TRBJ2-1
cdr3_length: 12
d_call: TRBD2
clone_size: .
v_call: TRBV2
cdr3_aa: CASTSSGDEQFF
cdr3_nt: TGTGCCAGCACTTCTAGCGGGGACGAGCAGTTCTTC